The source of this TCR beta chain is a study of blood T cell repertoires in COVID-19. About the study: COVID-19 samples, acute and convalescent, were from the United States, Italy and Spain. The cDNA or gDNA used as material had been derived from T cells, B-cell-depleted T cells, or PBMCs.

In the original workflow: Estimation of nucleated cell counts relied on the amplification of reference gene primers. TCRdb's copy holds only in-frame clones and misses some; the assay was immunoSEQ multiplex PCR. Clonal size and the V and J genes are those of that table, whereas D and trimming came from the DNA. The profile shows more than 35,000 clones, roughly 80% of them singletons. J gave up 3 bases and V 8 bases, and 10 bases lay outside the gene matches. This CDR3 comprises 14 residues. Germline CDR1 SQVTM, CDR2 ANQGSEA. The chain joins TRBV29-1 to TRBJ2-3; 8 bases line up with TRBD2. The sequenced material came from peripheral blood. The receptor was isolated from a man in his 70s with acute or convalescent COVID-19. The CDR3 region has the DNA TGCAGCACTCCGGGGGGGCTGCGAACAGATACGCAGTATTTT. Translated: CSTPGGLRTDTQYF.